This is a list of T cell receptor beta chains from one sample in a study of T cells in Graves' hyperthyroidism and ophthalmopathy. TCRdb redid the calling of the multiplex PCR reads with MiXCR, one entry per CDR3 protein. The sample lists over 400,000 distinct CDR3 sequences; around a fifth were seen once. The specimen sequenced was blood. The receptors derive from a woman in her seventies with Graves' ophthalmopathy. Each CDR3 is given with its conserved first and last residue. D genes are given only for firm matches. Size tells how often a clone was seen (once, few, many) or the class of an expanded clone, and some rows leave it out.

D: .; size: .; V: TRBV18; J: TRBJ2-1; DNA: TGTGCCAGCTCACGGGATAAACAGGGAGATGAGCAGTTCTTC; CDR3: CASSRDKQGDEQFF
D: TRBD1; size: .; V: TRBV10-3; J: TRBJ1-3; DNA: TGTGCCACCCACAGGGGAGAGGGAAACACCATATATTTT; CDR3: CATHRGEGNTIYF
D: .; size: .; V: TRBV5-1; J: TRBJ2-3; DNA: TGCGCCAGCAGCCGGGAGGGACAGGGAACAGATACGCAGTATTTT; CDR3: CASSREGQGTDTQYF
D: .; size: few; V: TRBV5-1; J: TRBJ2-6; DNA: TGCGCCAGCAGCTTGGGTTTGACAGCTGGTGTGGCCAACGTCCTGACTTTC; CDR3: CASSLGLTAGVANVLTF
D: .; size: .; V: TRBV27; J: TRBJ1-2; DNA: TGTGCCAGCAGCCGAACGTTGATTGGTGGCTACACCTTC; CDR3: CASSRTLIGGYTF
D: TRBD2; size: .; V: TRBV12-3/TRBV12-4; J: TRBJ2-3; DNA: TGTGCCAGCATGGCGGGAGGGCAAGTCACAGATACGCAGTATTTT; CDR3: CASMAGGQVTDTQYF
D: TRBD1; size: few; V: TRBV7-6; J: TRBJ2-7; DNA: TGTGCCAGCAGCTTATTTAGAGGCGACAGGGGATCCGAGCAGTACTTC; CDR3: CASSLFRGDRGSEQYF
D: TRBD1; size: few; V: TRBV3-1; J: TRBJ2-3; DNA: TGTGCCAGCAGCGACGATCCGGGACAGGTCACAGATACGCAGTATTTT; CDR3: CASSDDPGQVTDTQYF
D: .; size: many; V: TRBV11-2; J: TRBJ2-5; DNA: TGTGCCAGCAGCAACGGACTTTGGGAATTCGGTACGGAGACCCAGTACTTC; CDR3: CASSNGLWEFGTETQYF
D: TRBD2; size: many; V: TRBV7-2; J: TRBJ2-2; DNA: TGTGCCAGCAGAGCGGGACTAGCGGGAAACACCGGGGAGCTGTTTTTT; CDR3: CASRAGLAGNTGELFF
D: .; size: many; V: TRBV27; J: TRBJ1-2; DNA: TGTGCCAGCAGTTTTCGGGCCGCGATTAACTATGGCTACACCTTC; CDR3: CASSFRAAINYGYTF
D: TRBD1; size: .; V: TRBV20-1; J: TRBJ2-7; DNA: TGCAGTGCTAGACCCGGGACAGGGGCTTACGAGCAGTACTTC; CDR3: CSARPGTGAYEQYF
D: .; size: many; V: TRBV20-1; J: TRBJ1-1; DNA: TGCAGTGCTAGAGATCAATGGGGAAACACTGAAGCTTTCTTT; CDR3: CSARDQWGNTEAFF
D: TRBD1; size: few; V: TRBV20-1; J: TRBJ1-5; DNA: TGCAGTGCTAGGACAGGGCTCGGTCAGCCCCAGCATTTT; CDR3: CSARTGLGQPQHF
D: .; size: .; V: TRBV27; J: TRBJ1-1; DNA: TGTGCCAGCAGTCCGGGTCCGGCTGAAGCTTTCTTT; CDR3: CASSPGPAEAFF
D: .; size: .; V: TRBV5-1; J: TRBJ2-1; DNA: TGCGCCAGCAGCCTTGTAGGGGAGCCGGGTTACAATGAGCAGTTCTTC; CDR3: CASSLVGEPGYNEQFF
D: .; size: .; V: TRBV5-8; J: TRBJ1-6; DNA: TGTGCCAGCAGCCGCCCGCAAATGGGTTCACCCCTCCACTTT; CDR3: CASSRPQMGSPLHF
D: TRBD2; size: once; V: TRBV5-1; J: TRBJ2-1; DNA: TGCGCCAGCAGCTTGGAATCTAGCGGGAGTAATGAGCAGTTCTTC; CDR3: CASSLESSGSNEQFF
D: TRBD1; size: .; V: TRBV6-5; J: TRBJ1-3; DNA: TGTGCCAGCAGTTACTCGAGGGACAGAAGGAGAGGAAACACCATATATTTT; CDR3: CASSYSRDRRRGNTIYF
D: TRBD1; size: .; V: TRBV18; J: TRBJ1-2; DNA: TGTGCCAGCTCACCAACTGAGACAGGGGGAAACTATGGCTACACCTTC; CDR3: CASSPTETGGNYGYTF
D: TRBD2; size: few; V: TRBV7-9; J: TRBJ2-5; DNA: TGTGCCAGCACTCCTGGGACTAGCGGACAAGAGACCCAGTACTTC; CDR3: CASTPGTSGQETQYF
D: .; size: few; V: TRBV6-1; J: TRBJ2-7; DNA: TGTGCCAGCAGACGGACTATGGACGAGCAGTACTTC; CDR3: CASRRTMDEQYF
D: .; size: few; V: TRBV30; J: TRBJ2-5; DNA: TGTGCCTGGAGTAACAGAGGGACCCAGTACTTC; CDR3: CAWSNRGTQYF
D: .; size: few; V: TRBV11-2; J: TRBJ1-4; DNA: TGTGCCAGCAGCTTAGCCCCCCGTGAAAAACTGTTTTTT; CDR3: CASSLAPREKLFF
D: TRBD1; size: many; V: TRBV6-1; J: TRBJ1-5; DNA: TGTGCCAGCAGTGAAGGAGGGGGCTATGACAATCAGCCCCAGCATTTT; CDR3: CASSEGGGYDNQPQHF
D: TRBD2; size: .; V: TRBV12-3/TRBV12-4; J: TRBJ2-7; DNA: TGTGCCAGCAGACCTCTAGCGGGAGAGGGGTACGAGCAGTACTTC; CDR3: CASRPLAGEGYEQYF
D: TRBD1; size: .; V: TRBV7-9; J: TRBJ2-4; DNA: TGTGCCAGCAGCCGCCGACAGGGAGTGGAAGCCAAAAACATTCAGTACTTC; CDR3: CASSRRQGVEAKNIQYF
D: TRBD2; size: few; V: TRBV19; J: TRBJ2-3; DNA: TGTGCCAGTAGTATTACTAGCGGGAAGTCAGATACGCAGTATTTT; CDR3: CASSITSGKSDTQYF
D: .; size: many; V: TRBV12-3/TRBV12-4; J: TRBJ1-1; DNA: TGTGCCAGCAGTTTACGGCAGGGGAACACTGAAGCTTTCTTT; CDR3: CASSLRQGNTEAFF
D: .; size: few; V: TRBV2; J: TRBJ2-5; DNA: TGTGCCAGCAGCACCCGACGGGACACAATGGAGACCCAGTACTTC; CDR3: CASSTRRDTMETQYF
D: .; size: .; V: TRBV6-4; J: TRBJ2-5; DNA: TGTGCCAGCAGTGGGGGGGGCGCCGGGGTGGAGACCCAGTACTTC; CDR3: CASSGGGAGVETQYF
D: .; size: many; V: TRBV27; J: TRBJ2-7; DNA: TGTGCCAGCAGTTTATCCACCTCCTACGAGCAGTACTTC; CDR3: CASSLSTSYEQYF
D: .; size: .; V: TRBV30; J: TRBJ1-2; DNA: TGTGCCTGGATTCCTGACAGGCAGAGTAACTATGGCTACACCTTC; CDR3: CAWIPDRQSNYGYTF
D: .; size: .; V: TRBV3-1; J: TRBJ2-5; DNA: TGTGCCAGCAGCCAACATGACTACCAAGAGACCCAGTACTTC; CDR3: CASSQHDYQETQYF
D: TRBD1; size: many; V: TRBV28; J: TRBJ1-2; DNA: TGTGCCAGCAGGACGGGACAGGGCTATGGCTACACCTTC; CDR3: CASRTGQGYGYTF
D: TRBD2; size: .; V: TRBV19; J: TRBJ2-1; DNA: TGTGCCAGTAGAGATTGGGCTAGCGGCCCTACCTACAATGAGCAGTTCTTC; CDR3: CASRDWASGPTYNEQFF
D: .; size: few; V: TRBV6-2/TRBV6-3; J: TRBJ2-7; DNA: TGTGCCAGCAGTTACGGGGCCAGGGGCGAGCAGTACTTC; CDR3: CASSYGARGEQYF
D: .; size: .; V: TRBV10-3; J: TRBJ2-3; DNA: TGTGCCATCAGTGAGTGGGGGGGGCGCAACACAGATACGCAGTATTTT; CDR3: CAISEWGGRNTDTQYF
D: .; size: .; V: TRBV12-3/TRBV12-4; J: TRBJ2-6; DNA: TGTGCCAGCAGCCCAATAGCCGGGGCCAACGTCCTGACTTTC; CDR3: CASSPIAGANVLTF
D: TRBD1; size: few; V: TRBV20-1; J: TRBJ1-2; DNA: TGCAGTGCTAGGGGCCGGGACAGTTATGGCTACACCTTC; CDR3: CSARGRDSYGYTF
D: TRBD1; size: many; V: TRBV7-9; J: TRBJ1-1; DNA: TGTGCCAGCAGCTTAATGGGACAGATGAACACTGAAGCTTTCTTT; CDR3: CASSLMGQMNTEAFF
D: TRBD1; size: .; V: TRBV20-1; J: TRBJ1-1; DNA: TGCAGTGCCCCGGACAGGGGAAAGACTGAAGCTTTCTTT; CDR3: CSAPDRGKTEAFF
D: .; size: few; V: TRBV12-3/TRBV12-4; J: TRBJ1-5; DNA: TGTGCCAGCAGTTTATCTCCAGGGTTTGATCAGCCCCAGCATTTT; CDR3: CASSLSPGFDQPQHF
D: .; size: few; V: TRBV7-8; J: TRBJ1-1; DNA: TGTGCCAGCACCCGGGGTCGGCGGAACACTGAAGCTTTCTTT; CDR3: CASTRGRRNTEAFF
D: TRBD2; size: many; V: TRBV6-2/TRBV6-3; J: TRBJ2-1; DNA: TGTGCCAGCAGTTGGGTAGCGGGAGGGCGATACAATGAGCAGTTCTTC; CDR3: CASSWVAGGRYNEQFF
D: .; size: .; V: TRBV19; J: TRBJ1-5; DNA: TGTGCCAGTAGTATAGTGACCCCTTTTAGCAATCAGCCCCAGCATTTT; CDR3: CASSIVTPFSNQPQHF
D: .; size: few; V: TRBV6-2/TRBV6-3; J: TRBJ2-7; DNA: TGTGCCAGCAGTCCCGACGGGTTTTGGAACGAGCAGTACTTC; CDR3: CASSPDGFWNEQYF
D: .; size: many; V: TRBV12-3/TRBV12-4; J: TRBJ2-4; DNA: TGTGCCAGCAGTCCGGCTGGGTCGCTAGGGGACATTCAGTACTTC; CDR3: CASSPAGSLGDIQYF
D: .; size: few; V: TRBV5-1; J: TRBJ1-1; DNA: TGCGCCAGCAGCTTGACATATTACACTGAAGCTTTCTTT; CDR3: CASSLTYYTEAFF
D: .; size: .; V: TRBV6-5; J: TRBJ2-7; DNA: TGTGCCAGCAGTTACCCAGAGGGATTTCAAGGATACGAGCAGTACTTC; CDR3: CASSYPEGFQGYEQYF
D: .; size: .; V: TRBV29-1; J: TRBJ2-2; DNA: TGCAGCGTAAGAGACAGTTACACCGGGGAGCTGTTTTTT; CDR3: CSVRDSYTGELFF
D: TRBD1; size: few; V: TRBV20-1; J: TRBJ1-5; DNA: TGCAGTGCTAGAGTTGACAGGGTTGGTAACAATCAGCCCCAGCATTTT; CDR3: CSARVDRVGNNQPQHF
D: TRBD2; size: .; V: TRBV9; J: TRBJ2-3; DNA: TGTGCCAGCAGCGCAACTAGCGCTGGCGCAGATACGCAGTATTTT; CDR3: CASSATSAGADTQYF
D: .; size: many; V: TRBV2; J: TRBJ1-5; DNA: TGTGCCAGCAGTGCGAGATACAATCAGCCCCAGCATTTT; CDR3: CASSARYNQPQHF
D: TRBD2; size: .; V: TRBV7-9; J: TRBJ2-7; DNA: TGTGCCAGCAGCTTAACTAGCGGGAGCCCCCTCTACGAGCAGTACTTC; CDR3: CASSLTSGSPLYEQYF
D: .; size: many; V: TRBV28; J: TRBJ2-7; DNA: TGTGCCAGCAGTCCCCCGGGGGAGCGGTACGAGCAGTACTTC; CDR3: CASSPPGERYEQYF
D: .; size: many; V: TRBV7-8; J: TRBJ1-5; DNA: TGTGCCAGCAGCTTTACAGATAGCAATCAGCCCCAGCATTTT; CDR3: CASSFTDSNQPQHF